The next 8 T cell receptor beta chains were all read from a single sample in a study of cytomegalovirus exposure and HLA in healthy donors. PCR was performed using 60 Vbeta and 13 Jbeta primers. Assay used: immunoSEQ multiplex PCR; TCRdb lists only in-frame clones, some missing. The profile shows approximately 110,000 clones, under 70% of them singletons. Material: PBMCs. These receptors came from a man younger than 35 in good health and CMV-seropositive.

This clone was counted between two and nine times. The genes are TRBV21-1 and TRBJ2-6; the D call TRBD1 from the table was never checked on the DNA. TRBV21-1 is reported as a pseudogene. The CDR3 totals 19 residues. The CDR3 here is CASSNSSDRASSGANVLTF. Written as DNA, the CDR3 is TGTGCCAGCAGCAATTCGTCGGACAGAGCATCCTCTGGGGCCAACGTCCTGACTTTC.

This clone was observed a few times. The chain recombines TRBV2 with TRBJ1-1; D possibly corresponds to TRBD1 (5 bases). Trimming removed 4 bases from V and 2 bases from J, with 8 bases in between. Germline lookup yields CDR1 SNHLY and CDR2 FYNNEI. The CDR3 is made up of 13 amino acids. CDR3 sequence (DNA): TGTGCCAGCAGTGTGGGGCAAAACACTGAAGCTTTCTTT. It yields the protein CASSVGQNTEAFF.

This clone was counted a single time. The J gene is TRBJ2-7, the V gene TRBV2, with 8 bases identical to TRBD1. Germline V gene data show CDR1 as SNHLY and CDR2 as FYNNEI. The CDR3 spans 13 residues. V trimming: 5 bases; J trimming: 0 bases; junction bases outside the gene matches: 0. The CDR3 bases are TGTGCCAGCAGTACAGGGGGCTCCTACGAGCAGTACGTC. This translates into CASSTGGSYEQYV.

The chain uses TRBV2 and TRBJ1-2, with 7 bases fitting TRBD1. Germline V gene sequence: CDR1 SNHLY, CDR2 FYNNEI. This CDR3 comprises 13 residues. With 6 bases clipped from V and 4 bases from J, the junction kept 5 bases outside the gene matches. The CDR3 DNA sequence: TGTGCCAGCAGGGTACAGGGGTCCTATGGCTACACCTTC. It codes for CASRVQGSYGYTF.

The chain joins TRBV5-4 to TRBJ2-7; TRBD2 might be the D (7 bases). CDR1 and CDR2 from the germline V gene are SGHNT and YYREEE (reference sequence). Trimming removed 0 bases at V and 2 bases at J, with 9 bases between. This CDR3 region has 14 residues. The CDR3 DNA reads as TGTGCCAGCAGCTTGGGCGGGGGCCCCTACGAGCAGTACTTC. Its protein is CASSLGGGPYEQYF.

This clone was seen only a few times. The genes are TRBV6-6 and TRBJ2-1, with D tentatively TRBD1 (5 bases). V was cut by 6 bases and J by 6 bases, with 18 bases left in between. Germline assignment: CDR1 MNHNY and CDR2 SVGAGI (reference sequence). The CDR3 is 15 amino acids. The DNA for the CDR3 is TGTGCCAGCAGCGCCACTTTAGGGGTCTTCAATGAGCAGTTCTTC. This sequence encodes CASSATLGVFNEQFF.

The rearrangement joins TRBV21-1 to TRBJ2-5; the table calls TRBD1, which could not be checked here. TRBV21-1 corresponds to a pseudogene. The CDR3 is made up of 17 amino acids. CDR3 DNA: TGTGCCAGCAGCCCAGGGGGCAGGGAGGGAGTTAAAGAGACCCAGTACTTC. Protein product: CASSPGGREGVKETQYF.

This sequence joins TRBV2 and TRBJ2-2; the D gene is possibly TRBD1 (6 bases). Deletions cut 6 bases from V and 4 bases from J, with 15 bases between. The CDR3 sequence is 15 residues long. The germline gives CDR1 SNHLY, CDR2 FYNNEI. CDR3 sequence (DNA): TGTGCCAGCAGAACAGGGTGGGTCGGCACCGGGGAGCTGTTTTTT. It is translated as CASRTGWVGTGELFF.